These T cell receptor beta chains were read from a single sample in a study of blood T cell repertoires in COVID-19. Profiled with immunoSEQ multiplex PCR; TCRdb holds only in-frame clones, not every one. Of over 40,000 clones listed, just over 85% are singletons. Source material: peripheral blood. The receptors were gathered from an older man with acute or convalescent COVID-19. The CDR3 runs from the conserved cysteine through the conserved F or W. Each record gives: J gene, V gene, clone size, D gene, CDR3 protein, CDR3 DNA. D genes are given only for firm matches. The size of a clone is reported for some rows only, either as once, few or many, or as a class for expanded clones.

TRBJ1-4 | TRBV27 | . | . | CASSLSIGERVEKLFF | TGTGCCAGCAGTTTATCGATAGGAGAACGGGTGGAAAAACTGTTTTTT
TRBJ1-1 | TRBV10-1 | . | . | CASSESRPGVNTEAFF | TGCGCCAGCAGTGAGTCAAGGCCGGGGGTGAACACTGAAGCTTTCTTT
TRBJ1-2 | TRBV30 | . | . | CAWSVLINYGYTF | TGTGCCTGGAGTGTACTGATTAACTATGGCTACACCTTC
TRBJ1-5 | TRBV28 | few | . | CASTPTGTPVRQPQHF | TGTGCCAGCACCCCTACAGGAACTCCAGTTCGCCAGCCCCAGCATTTT
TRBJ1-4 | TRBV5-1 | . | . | CASSSQPLSNEKLFF | TGCGCCAGCAGCTCCCAACCACTTAGTAATGAAAAACTGTTTTTT
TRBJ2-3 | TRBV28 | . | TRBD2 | CASSPYTSGVTDTQYF | TGTGCCAGCAGTCCCTACACTAGCGGGGTCACAGATACGCAGTATTTT
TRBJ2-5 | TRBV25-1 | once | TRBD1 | CASSDNGQGRETQYF | TGTGCCAGCAGTGACAATGGACAGGGTAGGGAGACCCAGTACTTC
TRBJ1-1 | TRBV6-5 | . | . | CASSVDSLSEAFF | TGTGCCAGCAGCGTCGACAGCCTTTCTGAAGCTTTCTTT
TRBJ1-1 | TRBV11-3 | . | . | CASSLLSQTEAFF | TGTGCCAGCAGCTTATTAAGTCAGACTGAAGCTTTCTTT
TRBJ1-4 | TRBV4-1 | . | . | CASSPLSGGGNEKLFF | TGCGCCAGCAGCCCTTTAAGTGGGGGGGGGAATGAAAAACTGTTTTTT
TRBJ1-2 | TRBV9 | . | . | CASSGSAQVYGYTF | TGTGCCAGCAGCGGGTCCGCCCAGGTTTATGGCTACACCTTC
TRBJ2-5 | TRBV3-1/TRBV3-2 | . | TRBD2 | CASSQDWGGQETQYF | TGTGCCAGCAGCCAAGATTGGGGGGGGCAAGAGACCCAGTACTTC
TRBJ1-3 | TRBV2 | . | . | CASRRDISGNTIYF | TGTGCCAGCAGGCGGGATATCTCTGGAAACACCATATATTTT
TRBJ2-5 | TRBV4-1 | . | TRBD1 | CASSQEASGTGGVKETQYF | TGCGCCAGCAGCCAAGAAGCATCCGGGACAGGGGGAGTCAAAGAGACCCAGTACTTC
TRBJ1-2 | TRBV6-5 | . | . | CASTRQGPIPGGYTF | TGTGCCAGCACAAGGCAGGGGCCAATTCCCGGTGGCTACACCTTC
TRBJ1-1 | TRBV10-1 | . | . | CASRQGLNTEAFF | TGCGCCAGCAGACAGGGTTTGAACACTGAAGCTTTCTTT
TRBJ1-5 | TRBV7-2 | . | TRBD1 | CASSSLPTGAGGQPQHF | TGTGCCAGCAGCTCGTTACCTACAGGGGCGGGGGGTCAGCCCCAGCATTTT
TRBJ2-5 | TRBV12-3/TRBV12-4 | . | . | CASSFGETQYF | TGTGCCAGCAGTTTCGGGGAGACCCAGTACTTC
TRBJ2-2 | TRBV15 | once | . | CATSRSTGTNTGELFF | TGTGCCACCAGCCGATCGACAGGAACGAACACCGGGGAGCTGTTTTTT
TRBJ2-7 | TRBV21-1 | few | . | CASSHRDRDYEQYF | TGTGCCAGCAGCCACCGGGACAGGGACTACGAGCAGTACTTC
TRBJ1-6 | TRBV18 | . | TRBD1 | CASSPKNGTADSPLHF | TGTGCCAGCTCACCAAAAAACGGGACAGCCGATTCACCCCTCCACTTT
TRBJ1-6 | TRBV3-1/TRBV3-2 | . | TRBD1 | CASSPGQGDSPLHF | TGTGCCAGCAGCCCCGGACAGGGAGACTCACCCCTCCACTTT
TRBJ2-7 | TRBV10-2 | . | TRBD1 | CASSDSGTAPYEQYF | TGCGCCAGCAGTGATTCCGGGACAGCTCCCTACGAGCAGTACTTC
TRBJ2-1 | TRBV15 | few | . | CATSRDISYGARNEQFF | TGTGCCACCAGCAGAGATATTTCGTATGGAGCCCGGAATGAGCAGTTCTTC
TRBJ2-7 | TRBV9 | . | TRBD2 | CASSVDGSGGLRYEQYF | TGTGCCAGCAGCGTAGATGGTAGCGGGGGGCTCCGATACGAGCAGTACTTC
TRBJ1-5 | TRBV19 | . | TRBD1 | CASSIARQGDQPQHF | TGTGCCAGTAGTATAGCCCGACAGGGGGATCAGCCCCAGCATTTT